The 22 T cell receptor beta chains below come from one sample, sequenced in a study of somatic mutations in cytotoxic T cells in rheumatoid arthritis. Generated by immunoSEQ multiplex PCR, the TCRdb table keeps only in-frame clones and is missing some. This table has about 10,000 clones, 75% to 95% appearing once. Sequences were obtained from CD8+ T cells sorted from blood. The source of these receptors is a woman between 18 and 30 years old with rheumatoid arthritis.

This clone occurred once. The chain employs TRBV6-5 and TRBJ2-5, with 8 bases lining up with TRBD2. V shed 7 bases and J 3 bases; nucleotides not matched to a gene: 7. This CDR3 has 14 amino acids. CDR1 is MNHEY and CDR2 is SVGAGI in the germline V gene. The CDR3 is CASNDGGLEETQYF. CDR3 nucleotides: TGTGCCAGCAACGACGGGGGACTAGAAGAGACCCAGTACTTC.

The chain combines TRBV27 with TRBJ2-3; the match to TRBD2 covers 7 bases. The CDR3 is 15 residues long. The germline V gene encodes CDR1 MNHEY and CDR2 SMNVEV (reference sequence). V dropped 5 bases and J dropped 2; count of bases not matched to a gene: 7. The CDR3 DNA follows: TGTGCCAGCAGTCTAGCGGCCATACCCACAGATACGCAGTATTTT. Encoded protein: CASSLAAIPTDTQYF.

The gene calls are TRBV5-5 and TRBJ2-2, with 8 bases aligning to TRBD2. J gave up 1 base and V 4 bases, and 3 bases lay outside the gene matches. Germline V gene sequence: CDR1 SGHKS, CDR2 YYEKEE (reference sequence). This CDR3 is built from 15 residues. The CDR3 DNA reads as TGTGCCAGCAGCAACGGGGGGGGGAACACCGGGGAGCTGTTTTTT. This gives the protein CASSNGGGNTGELFF.

CDR3 region: CASGLVRDRRILNTEAFF. Written as DNA, the CDR3 is TGTGCTAGTGGTTTGGTACGGGACAGGAGAATTTTGAACACTGAAGCTTTCTTT. The chain links TRBV12-5 to TRBJ1-1; 8 positions match TRBD1. CDR1 LGHNT and CDR2 FRNRAP come from the germline V gene. The CDR3 covers 18 residues. V dropped 0 bases and J dropped 0; count of bases not matched to a gene: 9.

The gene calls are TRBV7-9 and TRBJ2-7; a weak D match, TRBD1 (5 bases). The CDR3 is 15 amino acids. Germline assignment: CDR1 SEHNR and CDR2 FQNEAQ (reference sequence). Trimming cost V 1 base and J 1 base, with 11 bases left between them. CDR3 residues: CASSLGYQGSYEQYF. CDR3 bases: TGTGCCAGCAGCTTAGGGTATCAGGGTTCCTACGAGCAGTACTTC.

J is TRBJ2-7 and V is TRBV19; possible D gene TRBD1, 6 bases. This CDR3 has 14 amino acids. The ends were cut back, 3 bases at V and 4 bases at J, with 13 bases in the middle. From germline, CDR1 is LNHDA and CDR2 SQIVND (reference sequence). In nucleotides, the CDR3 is TGTGCCAGTAGTATCAGGGGACCCGCTTACGAGCAGTACTTC. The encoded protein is CASSIRGPAYEQYF.

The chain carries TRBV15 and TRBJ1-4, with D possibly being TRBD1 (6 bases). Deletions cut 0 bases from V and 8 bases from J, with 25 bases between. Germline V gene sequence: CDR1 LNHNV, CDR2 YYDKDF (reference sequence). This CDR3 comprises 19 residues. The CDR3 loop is CATSRDPRTVPSWEEKLFF. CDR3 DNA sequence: TGTGCCACCAGCAGAGATCCCAGGACAGTCCCCTCTTGGGAGGAAAAACTGTTTTTT.

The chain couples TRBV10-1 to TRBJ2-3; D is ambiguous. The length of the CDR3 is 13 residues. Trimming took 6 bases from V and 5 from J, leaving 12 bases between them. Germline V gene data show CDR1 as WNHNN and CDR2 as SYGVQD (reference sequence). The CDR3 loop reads CASSLESQDTQYF. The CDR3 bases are TGCGCCAGCAGCCTGGAGTCCCAAGATACGCAGTATTTT.

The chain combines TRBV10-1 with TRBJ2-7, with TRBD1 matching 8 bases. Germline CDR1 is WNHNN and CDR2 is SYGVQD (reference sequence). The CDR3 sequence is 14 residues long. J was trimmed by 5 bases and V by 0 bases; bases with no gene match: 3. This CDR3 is CASSESRQGNEQYF. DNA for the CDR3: TGCGCCAGCAGTGAGTCCCGACAGGGGAACGAGCAGTACTTC.

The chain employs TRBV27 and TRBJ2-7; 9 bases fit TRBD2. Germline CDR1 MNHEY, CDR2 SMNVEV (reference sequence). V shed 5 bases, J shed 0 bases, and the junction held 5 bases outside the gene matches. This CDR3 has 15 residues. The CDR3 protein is CASSLSGSPSYEQYF. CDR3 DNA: TGTGCCAGCAGTCTTAGCGGGAGTCCCTCCTACGAGCAGTACTTC.

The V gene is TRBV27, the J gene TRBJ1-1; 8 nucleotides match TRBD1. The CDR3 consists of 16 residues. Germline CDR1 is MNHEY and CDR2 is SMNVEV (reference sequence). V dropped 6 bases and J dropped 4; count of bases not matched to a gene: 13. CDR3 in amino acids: CASSPSTGERGTEAFF. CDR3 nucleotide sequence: TGTGCCAGCAGCCCATCGACAGGGGAGAGAGGCACTGAAGCTTTCTTT.

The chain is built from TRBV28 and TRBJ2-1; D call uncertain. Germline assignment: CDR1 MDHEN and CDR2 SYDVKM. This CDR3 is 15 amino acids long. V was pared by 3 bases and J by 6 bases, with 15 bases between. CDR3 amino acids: CASSFLYTESNEQFF. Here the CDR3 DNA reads TGTGCCAGCAGTTTTCTCTATACAGAGAGCAATGAGCAGTTCTTC.

CDR3 nucleotides: TGTGCCAGCAGCTACCCCAAGGACAGGGGAGACACCGGGGAGCTGTTTTTT. Amino acids: CASSYPKDRGDTGELFF. V usage is TRBV7-3 and J usage is TRBJ2-2; 9 bases are shared with TRBD1. Losses at the gene ends were 4 bases for V and 3 bases for J; bases not matched to a gene: 9. The CDR3 consists of 17 residues. CDR1 and CDR2 (germline): SGHTA, FQGTGA.

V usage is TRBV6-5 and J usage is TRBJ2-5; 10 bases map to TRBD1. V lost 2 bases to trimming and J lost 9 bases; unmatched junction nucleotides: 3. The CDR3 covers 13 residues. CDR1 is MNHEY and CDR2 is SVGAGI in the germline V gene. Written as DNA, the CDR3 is TGTGCCAGCAGTTACGGGACAGGGGCCCCCCAGTACTTC. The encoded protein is CASSYGTGAPQYF.

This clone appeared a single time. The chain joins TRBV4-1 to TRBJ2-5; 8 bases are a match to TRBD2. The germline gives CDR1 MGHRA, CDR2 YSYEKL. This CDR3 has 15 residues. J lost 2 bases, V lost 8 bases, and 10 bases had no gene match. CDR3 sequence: CASGVVSSGQETQYF. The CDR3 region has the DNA TGCGCCAGCGGGGTCGTGTCTAGCGGGCAAGAGACCCAGTACTTC.

The CDR3 DNA reads as TGTGCCAGCAGCGTAGCTCCGGACAGGGAGGATCCTGAAGCTTTCTTT. Its translation: CASSVAPDREDPEAFF. The chain uses TRBV9 and TRBJ1-1; 8 positions match TRBD1. Germline CDR1 reads SGDLS; CDR2 reads YYNGEE. V was clipped by 0 bases and J by 6 bases; unmatched bases: 10. The CDR3 loop spans 16 amino acids. Supplemented by reference TRBV9 and TRBJ1-1, the full variable domain reads DSGVTQTPKHLITATGQRVTLRCSPRSGDLSVYWYQQSLDQGLQFLIQYYNGEERAKGNILERFSAQQFPDLHSELNLSSLELGDSALYFCASSVAPDREDPEAFFGQGTRLTVV.

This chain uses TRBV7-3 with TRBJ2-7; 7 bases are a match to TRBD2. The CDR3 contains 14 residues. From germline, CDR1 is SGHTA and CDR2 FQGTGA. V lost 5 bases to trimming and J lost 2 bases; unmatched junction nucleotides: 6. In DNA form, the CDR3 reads TGTGCCAGCAGCCCCAGCGGGAATACCTACGAGCAGTACTTC. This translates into CASSPSGNTYEQYF.

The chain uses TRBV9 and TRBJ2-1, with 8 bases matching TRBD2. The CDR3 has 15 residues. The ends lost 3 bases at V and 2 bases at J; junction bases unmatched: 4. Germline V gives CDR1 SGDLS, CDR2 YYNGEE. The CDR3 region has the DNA TGTGCCAGCAGCGAACTAGCGGTTCCCTACAATGAGCAGTTCTTC. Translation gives CASSELAVPYNEQFF. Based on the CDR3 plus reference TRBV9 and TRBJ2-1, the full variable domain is DSGVTQTPKHLITATGQRVTLRCSPRSGDLSVYWYQQSLDQGLQFLIQYYNGEERAKGNILERFSAQQFPDLHSELNLSSLELGDSALYFCASSELAVPYNEQFFGPGTRLTVL.

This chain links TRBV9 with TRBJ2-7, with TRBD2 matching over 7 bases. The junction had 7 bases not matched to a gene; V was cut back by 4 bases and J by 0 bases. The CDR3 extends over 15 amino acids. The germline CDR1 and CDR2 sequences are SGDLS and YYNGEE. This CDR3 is CASSPIGEGSYEQYF. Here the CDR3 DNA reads TGTGCCAGCAGCCCTATCGGGGAGGGCTCCTACGAGCAGTACTTC.

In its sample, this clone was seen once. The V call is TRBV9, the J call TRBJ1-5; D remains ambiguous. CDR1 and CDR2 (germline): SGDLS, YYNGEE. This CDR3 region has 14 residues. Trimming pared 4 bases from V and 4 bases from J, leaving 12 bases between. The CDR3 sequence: CASSPFGMNQPQHF. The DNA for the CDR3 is TGTGCCAGCAGCCCGTTCGGGATGAATCAGCCCCAGCATTTT.

DNA for the CDR3: TGTGCCATCAAACACGGGGTACTAGATCCTAGCACAGATACGCAGTATTTT. This sequence encodes CAIKHGVLDPSTDTQYF. V gene TRBV10-3 combines with J gene TRBJ2-3; perhaps TRBD2 as D (5 bases). V gave up 7 bases and J gave up 0 bases, with 20 bases separating them. The CDR3 length is 17 residues. Looked up from germline, CDR1 is ENHRY and CDR2 is SYGVKD.

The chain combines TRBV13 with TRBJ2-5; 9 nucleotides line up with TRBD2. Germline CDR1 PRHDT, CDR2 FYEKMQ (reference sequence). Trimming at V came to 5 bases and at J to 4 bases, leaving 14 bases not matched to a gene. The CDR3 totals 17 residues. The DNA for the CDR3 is TGTGCCAGCAGCCACAAGGTCGGGCGGGGGGGAGGAGAGACCCAGTACTTC. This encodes CASSHKVGRGGGETQYF.